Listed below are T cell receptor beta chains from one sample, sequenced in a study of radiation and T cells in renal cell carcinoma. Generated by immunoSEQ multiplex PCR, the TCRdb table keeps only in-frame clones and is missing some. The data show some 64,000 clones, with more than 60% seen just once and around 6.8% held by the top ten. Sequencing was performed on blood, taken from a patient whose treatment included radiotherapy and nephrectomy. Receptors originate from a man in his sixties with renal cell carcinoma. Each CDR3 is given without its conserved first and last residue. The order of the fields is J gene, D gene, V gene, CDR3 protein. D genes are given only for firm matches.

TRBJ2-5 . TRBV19 ASSISGGAEQETQY
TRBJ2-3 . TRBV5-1 ASSLEGTRGDTQY
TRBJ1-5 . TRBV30 AWSVHGEGPQH
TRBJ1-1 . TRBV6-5 ASSDTKSEAF
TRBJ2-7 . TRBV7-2 ASSLAGQSSEQY
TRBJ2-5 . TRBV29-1 SVGGEETQY
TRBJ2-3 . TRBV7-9 ASYSTDTQY
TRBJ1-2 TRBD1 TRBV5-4 ASSPDRGSYGYT
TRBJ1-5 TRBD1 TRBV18 ASSPIGQGDQPQH
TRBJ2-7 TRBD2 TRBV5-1 ASSDRDYGYEQY
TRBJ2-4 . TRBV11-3 ASSSSIGRHKNIQY
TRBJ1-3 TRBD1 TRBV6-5 ASSLDRGTGNTIY
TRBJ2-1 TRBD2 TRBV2 ASRGTSGGLYNEQF
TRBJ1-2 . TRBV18 ASSPPVTGGIGYT
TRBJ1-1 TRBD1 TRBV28 ASSNSGQGIFQAF
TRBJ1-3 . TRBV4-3 ASSQGIVYGNTIY
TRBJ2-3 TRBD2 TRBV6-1 ASSPLGLETDTQY
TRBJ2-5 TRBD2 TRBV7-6 ASSRGTSAETQY
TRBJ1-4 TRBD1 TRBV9 ASSSRTGEGREKLF
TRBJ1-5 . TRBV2 ASTPQEHQPQH
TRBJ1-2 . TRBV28 ASSSYRGGRDGYT
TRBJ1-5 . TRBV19 ASQRREEHQPQH
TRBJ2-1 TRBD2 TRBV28 ASSSGRAVNEQF
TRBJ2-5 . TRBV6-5 ASSYSGQIQETQY
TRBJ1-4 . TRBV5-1 ASSLGLLLSNEKLF
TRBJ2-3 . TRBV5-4 ASSLFAAKGPDTQY
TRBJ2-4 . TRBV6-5 ASRSRGAKNIQY
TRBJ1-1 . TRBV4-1 ASSQDFVSMNTEAF
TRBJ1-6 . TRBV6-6 ASSRNNSPLH
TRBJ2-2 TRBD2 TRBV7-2 ASSLGGTSGDTGELF
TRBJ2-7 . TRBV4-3 ASSQDLQGVREQY
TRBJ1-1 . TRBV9 ASSSGGRDTEAF
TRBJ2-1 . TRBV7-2 ASSLMRDNEQF
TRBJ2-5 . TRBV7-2 ASSLVPAGYQETQY
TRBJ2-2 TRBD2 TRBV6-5 ASSQRGGNTGELF
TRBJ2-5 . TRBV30 AWSLGGRETQY
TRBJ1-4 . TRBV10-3 AISESVREEGNEKLF
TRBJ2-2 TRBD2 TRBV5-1 ASSFRGRADTGELF
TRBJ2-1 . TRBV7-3 ASSLYGSYNEQF
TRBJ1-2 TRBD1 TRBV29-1 SGGQADYGYT
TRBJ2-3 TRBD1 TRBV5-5 ASSLGTGLENTDTQY
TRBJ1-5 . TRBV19 ASSPREGQPQH
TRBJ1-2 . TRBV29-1 SAAMGSYGYT
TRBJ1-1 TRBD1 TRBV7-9 ASSLQGGTEAF
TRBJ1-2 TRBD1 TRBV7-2 ASSSPTGANYGYT
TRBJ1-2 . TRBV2 ASVGRRYGYT
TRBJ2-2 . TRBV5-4 ASSLTLTGELF
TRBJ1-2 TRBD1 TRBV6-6 ASRLRGPDGYT
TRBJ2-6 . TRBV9 ASSTTSGSGANVLT
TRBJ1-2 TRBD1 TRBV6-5 ASSEGAGGYT
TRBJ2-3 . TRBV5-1 ASSFSTDTQY
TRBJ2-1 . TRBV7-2 ASSVYNEQF
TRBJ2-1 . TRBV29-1 SVDRLGEIARLNNEQF
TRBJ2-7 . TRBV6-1 ASSEALEYEQY
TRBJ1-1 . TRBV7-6 ASSSHRDTASSRTEAF
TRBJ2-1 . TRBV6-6 ATNGGTIKNEQF
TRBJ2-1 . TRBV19 ASRRGQGNNEQF
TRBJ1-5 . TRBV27 ASSRGRDNQPQH